The sequence of this T cell receptor (beta chain) was determined in a study of CD8 T cells in ankylosing spondylitis. A single record per CDR3 protein comes from TCRdb applying MiXCR to the 5' RACE reads. This sample has more than 650,000 distinct CDR3 sequences, with approximately 12% found just once. As for this clonotype: Its antigen remains unidentified.

Unmatched junction bases numbered 10, after V lost 4 bases and J lost 5 bases. The CDR3 length is 16 residues. Germline V gives CDR1 SGHTA, CDR2 FQGNSA. Regarding the study as a whole: A TCR beta motif of several highly homologous variants appeared characteristic of ankylosing spondylitis blood.

The chain has TRBV7-2 and TRBJ2-2; 7 bases agree with TRBD2. Sequencing used blood, either unsorted or a sorted T cell fraction (not recorded which). The clonotype originates from a male donor with ankylosing spondylitis. CDR3 DNA: TGTGCCAGCAGCTCCCTAAGCGGGGTCGGGACCGGGGAGCTGTTTTTT. This translates into CASSSLSGVGTGELFF. The whole variable domain, remainder taken from reference TRBV7-2 and TRBJ2-2, is GAGVSQSPSNKVTEKGKDVELRCDPISGHTALYWYRQSLGQGLEFLIYFQGNSAPDKSGLPSDRFSAERTGGSVSTLTIQRTQQEDSAVYLCASSSLSGVGTGELFFGEGSRLTVL.